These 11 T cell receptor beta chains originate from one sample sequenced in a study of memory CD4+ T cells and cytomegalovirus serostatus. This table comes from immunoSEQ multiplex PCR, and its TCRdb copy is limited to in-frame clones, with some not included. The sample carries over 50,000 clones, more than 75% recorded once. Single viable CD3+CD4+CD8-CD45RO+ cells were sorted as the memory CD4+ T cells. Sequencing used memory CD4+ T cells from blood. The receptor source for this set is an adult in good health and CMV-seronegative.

Here the CDR3 DNA reads TGCAGCGTTGAATTACTTTCGGACAGGGCTAGCACAGATACGCAGTATTTT. Its translation is CSVELLSDRASTDTQYF. The V gene is TRBV29-1, the J gene TRBJ2-3; TRBD1 agrees at 8 bases. Germline assignment: CDR1 SQVTM and CDR2 ANQGSEA. CDR3 length equals 17 residues. The J segment lost 0 bases and the V segment lost 2 bases, leaving 10 bases of the junction unmatched.

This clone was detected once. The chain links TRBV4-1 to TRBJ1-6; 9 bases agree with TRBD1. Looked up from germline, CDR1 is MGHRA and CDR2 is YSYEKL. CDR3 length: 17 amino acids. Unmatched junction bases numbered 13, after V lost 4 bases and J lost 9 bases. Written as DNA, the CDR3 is TGCGCCAGCAGCCCACGGCAAAAACAGGGGGCAAGTTCACCCCTCCACTTT. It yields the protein CASSPRQKQGASSPLHF.

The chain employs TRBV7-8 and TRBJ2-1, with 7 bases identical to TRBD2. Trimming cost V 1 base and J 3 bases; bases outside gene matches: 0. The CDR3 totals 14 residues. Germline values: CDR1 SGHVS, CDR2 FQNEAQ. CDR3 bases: TGTGCCAGCAGCTTAGGCGGGAGCTACAATGAGCAGTTCTTC. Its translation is CASSLGGSYNEQFF.

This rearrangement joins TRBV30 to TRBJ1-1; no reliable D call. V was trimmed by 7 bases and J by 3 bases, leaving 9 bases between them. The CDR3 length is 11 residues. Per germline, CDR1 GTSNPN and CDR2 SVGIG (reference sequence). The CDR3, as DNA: TGTGCCTCTTGGGAGGACACTGAAGCTTTCTTT. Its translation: CASWEDTEAFF.

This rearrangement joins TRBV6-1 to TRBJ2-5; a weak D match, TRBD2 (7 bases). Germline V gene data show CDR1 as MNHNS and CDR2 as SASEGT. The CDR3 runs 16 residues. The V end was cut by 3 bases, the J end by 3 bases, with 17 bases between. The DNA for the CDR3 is TGTGCCAGCAGTGACCGACGCGGGGGCGCCGAAGAGACCCAGTACTTC. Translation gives CASSDRRGGAEETQYF.

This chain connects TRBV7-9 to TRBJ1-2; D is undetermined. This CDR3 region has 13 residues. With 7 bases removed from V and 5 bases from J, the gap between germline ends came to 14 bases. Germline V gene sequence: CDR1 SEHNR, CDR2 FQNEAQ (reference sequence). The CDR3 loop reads CASTLGVGYGYTF. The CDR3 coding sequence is TGTGCCAGCACCCTTGGGGTTGGGTATGGCTACACCTTC. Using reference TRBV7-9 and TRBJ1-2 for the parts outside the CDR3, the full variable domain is DTGVSQNPRHKITKRGQNVTFRCDPISEHNRLYWYRQTLGQGPEFLTYFQNEAQLEKSRLLSDRFSAERPKGSFSTLEIQRTEQGDSAMYLCASTLGVGYGYTFGSGTRLTVV.

The CDR3 reads CASSEEIGVYEQYF. The CDR3 DNA reads as TGTGCCAGCAGTGAAGAGATAGGGGTCTACGAGCAGTACTTC. The V call is TRBV2, the J call TRBJ2-7, with D perhaps TRBD1 (5 bases). Trimming left V 1 base short and J 3 bases short, with 10 bases between. The CDR3 is 14 residues long. The germline CDR1 and CDR2 sequences are SNHLY and FYNNEI.

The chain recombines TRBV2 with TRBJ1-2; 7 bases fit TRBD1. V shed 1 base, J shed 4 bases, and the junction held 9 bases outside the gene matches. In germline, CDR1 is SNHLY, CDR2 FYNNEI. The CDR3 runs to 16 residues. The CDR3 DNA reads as TGTGCCAGCAGTGAAGGGAGGGAGACAGGGATCTATGGCTACACCTTC. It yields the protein CASSEGRETGIYGYTF. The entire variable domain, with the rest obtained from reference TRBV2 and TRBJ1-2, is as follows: EPEVTQTPSHQVTQMGQEVILRCVPISNHLYFYWYRQILGQKVEFLVSFYNNEISEKSEIFDDQFSVERPDGSNFTLKIRSTKLEDSAMYFCASSEGRETGIYGYTFGSGTRLTVV.

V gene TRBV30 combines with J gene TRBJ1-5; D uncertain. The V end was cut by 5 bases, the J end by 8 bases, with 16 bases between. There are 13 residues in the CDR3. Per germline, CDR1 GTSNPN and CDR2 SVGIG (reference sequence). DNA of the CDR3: TGTGCCTGGTCGGATGAACTGACTAAGCCCCAGCATTTT. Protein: CAWSDELTKPQHF. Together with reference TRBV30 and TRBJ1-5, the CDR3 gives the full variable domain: SQTIHQWPATLVQPVGSPLSLECTVEGTSNPNLYWYRQAAGRGLQLLFYSVGIGQISSEVPQNLSASRPQDRQFILSSKKLLLSDSGFYLCAWSDELTKPQHFGDGTRLSIL.

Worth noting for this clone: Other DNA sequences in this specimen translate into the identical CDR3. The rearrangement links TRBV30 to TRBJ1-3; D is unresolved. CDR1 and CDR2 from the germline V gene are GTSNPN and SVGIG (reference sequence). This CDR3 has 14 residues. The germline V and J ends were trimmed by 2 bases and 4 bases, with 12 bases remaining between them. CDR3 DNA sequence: TGTGCCTGGAGTACGGGGTTCGGCGGAAACACCATATATTTT. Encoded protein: CAWSTGFGGNTIYF.

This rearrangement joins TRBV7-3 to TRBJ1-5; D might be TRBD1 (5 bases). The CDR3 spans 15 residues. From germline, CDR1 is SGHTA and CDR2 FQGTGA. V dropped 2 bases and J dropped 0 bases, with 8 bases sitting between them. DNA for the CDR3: TGTGCCAGCAGCTTAGCGGGGGGTAGCAATCAGCCCCAGCATTTT. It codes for CASSLAGGSNQPQHF.